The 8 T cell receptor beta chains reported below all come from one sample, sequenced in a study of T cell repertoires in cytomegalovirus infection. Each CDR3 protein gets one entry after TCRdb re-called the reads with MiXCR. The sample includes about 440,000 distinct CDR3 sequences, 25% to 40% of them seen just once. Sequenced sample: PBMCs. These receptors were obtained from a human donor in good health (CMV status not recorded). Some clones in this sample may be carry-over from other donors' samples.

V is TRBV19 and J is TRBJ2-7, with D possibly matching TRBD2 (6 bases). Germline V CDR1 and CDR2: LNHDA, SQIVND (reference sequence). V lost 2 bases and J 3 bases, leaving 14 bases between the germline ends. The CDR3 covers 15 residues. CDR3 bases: TGTGCCAGTAGTATAAACGGGGGAGGCAACTACGAGCAGTACTTC. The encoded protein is CASSINGGGNYEQYF.

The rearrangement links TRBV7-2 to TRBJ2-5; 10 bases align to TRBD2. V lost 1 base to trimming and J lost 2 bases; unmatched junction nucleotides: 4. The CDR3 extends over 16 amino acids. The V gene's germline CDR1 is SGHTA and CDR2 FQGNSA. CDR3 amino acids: CASSLGSSGRQETQYF. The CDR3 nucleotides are TGTGCCAGCAGCTTAGGATCTAGCGGGAGACAAGAGACCCAGTACTTC.

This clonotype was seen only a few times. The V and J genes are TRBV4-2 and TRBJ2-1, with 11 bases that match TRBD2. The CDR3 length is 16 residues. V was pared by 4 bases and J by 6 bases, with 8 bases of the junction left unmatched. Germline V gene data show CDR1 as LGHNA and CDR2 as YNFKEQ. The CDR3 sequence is CASSPLIAGGTNEQFF. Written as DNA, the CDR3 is TGTGCCAGCAGCCCCCTAATAGCGGGGGGGACCAATGAGCAGTTCTTC.

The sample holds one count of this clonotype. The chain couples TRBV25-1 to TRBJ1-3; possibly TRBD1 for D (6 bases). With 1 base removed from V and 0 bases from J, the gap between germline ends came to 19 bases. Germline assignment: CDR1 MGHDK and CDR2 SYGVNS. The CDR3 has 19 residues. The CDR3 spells CASSEWSVRGGLSGNTIYF. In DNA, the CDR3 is TGTGCCAGCAGTGAATGGAGTGTGAGGGGGGGCCTCTCTGGAAACACCATATATTTT.

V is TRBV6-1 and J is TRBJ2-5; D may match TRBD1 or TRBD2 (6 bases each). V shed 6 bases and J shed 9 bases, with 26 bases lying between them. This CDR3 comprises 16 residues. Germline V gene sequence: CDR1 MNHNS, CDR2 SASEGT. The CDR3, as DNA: TGTGCCAGCAGCCCGGGGGCGGGACCGGGTTTAGGAGCCCAGTACTTC. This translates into CASSPGAGPGLGAQYF.

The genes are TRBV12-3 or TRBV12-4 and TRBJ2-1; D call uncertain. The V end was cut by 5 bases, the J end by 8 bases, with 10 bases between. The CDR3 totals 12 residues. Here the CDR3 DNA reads TGTGCCAGCAGTCCTGCAGGTCATGAGCAGTTCTTC. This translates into CASSPAGHEQFF.

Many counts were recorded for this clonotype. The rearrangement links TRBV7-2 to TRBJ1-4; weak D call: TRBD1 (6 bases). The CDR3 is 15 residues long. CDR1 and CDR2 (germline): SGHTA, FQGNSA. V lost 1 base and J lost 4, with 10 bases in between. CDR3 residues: CASSLVRTVNEKLFF. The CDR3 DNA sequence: TGTGCCAGCAGCTTAGTTCGGACAGTTAATGAAAAACTGTTTTTT.

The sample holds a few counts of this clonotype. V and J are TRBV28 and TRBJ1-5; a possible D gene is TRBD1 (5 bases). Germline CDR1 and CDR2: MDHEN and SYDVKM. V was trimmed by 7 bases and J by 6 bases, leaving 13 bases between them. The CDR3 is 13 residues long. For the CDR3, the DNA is TGTGCCAGCACGGGGGGAAGGGGTCAGCCCCAGCATTTT. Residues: CASTGGRGQPQHF.